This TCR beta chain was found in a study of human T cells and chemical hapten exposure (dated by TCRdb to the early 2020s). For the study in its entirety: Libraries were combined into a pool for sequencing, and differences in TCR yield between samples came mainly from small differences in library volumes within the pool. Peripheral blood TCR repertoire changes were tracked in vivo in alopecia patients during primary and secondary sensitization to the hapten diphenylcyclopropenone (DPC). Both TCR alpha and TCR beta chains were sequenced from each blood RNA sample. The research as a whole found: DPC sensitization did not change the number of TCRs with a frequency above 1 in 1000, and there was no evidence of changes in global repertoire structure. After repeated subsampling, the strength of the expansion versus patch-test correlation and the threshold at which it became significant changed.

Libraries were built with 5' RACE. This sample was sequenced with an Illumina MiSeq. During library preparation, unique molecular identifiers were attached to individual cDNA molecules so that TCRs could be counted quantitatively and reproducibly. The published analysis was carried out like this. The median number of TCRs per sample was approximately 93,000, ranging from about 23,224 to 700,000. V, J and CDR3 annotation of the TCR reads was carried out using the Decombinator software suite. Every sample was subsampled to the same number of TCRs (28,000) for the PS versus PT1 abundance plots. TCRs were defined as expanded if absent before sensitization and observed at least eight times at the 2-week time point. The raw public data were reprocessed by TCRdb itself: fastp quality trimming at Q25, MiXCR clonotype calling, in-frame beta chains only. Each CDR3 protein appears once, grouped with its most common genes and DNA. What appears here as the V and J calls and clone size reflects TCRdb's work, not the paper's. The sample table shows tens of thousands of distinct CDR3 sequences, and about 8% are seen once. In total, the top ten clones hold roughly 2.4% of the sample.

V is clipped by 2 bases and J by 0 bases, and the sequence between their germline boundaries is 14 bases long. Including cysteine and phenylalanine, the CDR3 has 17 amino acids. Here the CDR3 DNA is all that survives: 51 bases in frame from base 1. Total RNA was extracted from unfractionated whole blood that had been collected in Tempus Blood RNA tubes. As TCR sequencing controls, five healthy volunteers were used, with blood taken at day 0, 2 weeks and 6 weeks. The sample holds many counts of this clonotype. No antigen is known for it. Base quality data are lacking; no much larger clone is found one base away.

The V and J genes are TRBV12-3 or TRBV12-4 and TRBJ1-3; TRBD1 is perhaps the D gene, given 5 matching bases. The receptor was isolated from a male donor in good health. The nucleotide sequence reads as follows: TGTGCCAGCAGTTTAACCGCCGGGACCACCTCTGGAAACACCATATATTTT. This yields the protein CASSLTAGTTSGNTIYF.